This TCR beta chain came from a study of blood T cell repertoires in COVID-19. On the study more broadly: From T cells, B-cell-depleted T cells, or PBMCs came the material, which was cDNA or gDNA.

Per the authors' pipeline: The assay estimated nucleated cells by amplifying reference gene primers. Libraries were prepared by immunoSEQ multiplex PCR; TCRdb keeps only in-frame clonotypes and omits some of them. That table supplies the V and J calls and clone size; D and trimming were determined from the DNA. Of around 250,000 clones in the sample, over 70% were seen once. Looked up from germline, CDR1 is WNHNN and CDR2 is SYGVQD (reference sequence). The CDR3 spans 14 residues. V dropped 3 bases and J dropped 0 bases, with 6 bases sitting between them. The sequence was obtained from a man between 40 and 49 years old with active or convalescent COVID-19. This chain uses TRBV10-1 with TRBJ1-3; the D is unclear. The sample was peripheral blood. The CDR3 region is CASSEWSSGNTIYF. The CDR3 bases are TGCGCCAGCAGTGAATGGAGCTCTGGAAACACCATATATTTT.